Each of the 12 T cell receptor beta chains below was sequenced from the same sample in a study of T-cell reconstitution after alpha-beta-depleted transplantation in children. This sample's TCRbeta library carried unique molecular identifier barcodes. TCRdb used MiXCR to reprocess the PCR reads, holding one entry per CDR3 protein. The sample consists of some 350,000 distinct CDR3 sequences, around 16% of them appearing once. The input for sequencing was PBMCs, mostly from graft donor cells, taken 360 days after TCRalphabeta/CD19-depleted stem cell transplant. These receptors all come from a male patient between 2 and 15 years old who had a stem cell transplant for acute lymphoblastic leukemia, so the T cells may come from the graft donor.

This chain connects TRBV20-1 to TRBJ2-1; 9 positions match TRBD1. The CDR3 has 14 residues. V was clipped by 5 bases and J by 5 bases; unmatched bases: 7. Germline values: CDR1 DFQATT, CDR2 SNEGSKA (reference sequence). This chain's CDR3 is CSALRDRVDNEQFF. The CDR3 nucleotides are TGCAGTGCTCTCCGGGACAGGGTAGACAATGAGCAGTTCTTC.

This clonotype was detected many times. This sequence joins TRBV28 and TRBJ2-7, with TRBD1 identical over 7 bases. Germline trimming cut 2 bases from V and 0 bases from J; bases unmatched to any gene: 7. This CDR3 has 16 residues. Germline lookup yields CDR1 MDHEN and CDR2 SYDVKM. The CDR3 sequence is CASSLRGQSSSYEQYF. For the CDR3, the DNA is TGTGCCAGCAGTTTAAGGGGACAGTCCAGCTCCTACGAGCAGTACTTC.

J is TRBJ1-1 and V is TRBV2, with TRBD1 as a possible D gene (5 bases). The CDR3 length is 16 residues. The germline V gene has CDR1 SNHLY and CDR2 FYNNEI. CDR3 DNA: TGTACCATCAGTTTTACCACTTTGCCCCAGGGAACTGAAGCTTTCTTT. It encodes CTISFTTLPQGTEAFF.

This chain connects TRBV28 to TRBJ2-3, with D perhaps matching TRBD1 (5 bases). Per germline, CDR1 MDHEN and CDR2 SYDVKM. V shed 3 bases and J shed 2 bases, with 18 bases lying between them. The CDR3 spans 17 residues. The DNA for the CDR3 is TGTGCCAGCAGTTTTGGTAGGGGAACCCTTGTCACAGATACGCAGTATTTT. This encodes CASSFGRGTLVTDTQYF.

This clonotype appeared a few times. This sequence joins TRBV25-1 and TRBJ2-2, with D tentatively TRBD1 or TRBD2 (5 bases each). Germline CDR1 reads MGHDK; CDR2 reads SYGVNS. The CDR3 length is 15 residues. Trimming left V 6 bases short and J 2 bases short, with 13 bases between. The chain's CDR3 is CASSEGTENTGELFF. In nucleotides, the CDR3 is TGTGCCAGCAGCGAGGGGACGGAAAACACCGGGGAGCTGTTTTTT.

In its sample, this clonotype was seen many times. The chain has TRBV12-3 or TRBV12-4 and TRBJ2-7, with 7 nucleotides matching TRBD2. The CDR3 spans 15 residues. Trimming at V came to 2 bases and at J to 4 bases, leaving 8 bases not matched to a gene. The CDR3 nucleotides read TGTGCCAGCAGTTTAAACGGGAGGATCCTTTACGAGCAGTACTTC. The encoded protein is CASSLNGRILYEQYF.

V gene TRBV28 combines with J gene TRBJ2-2; no clear D. CDR3 length: 19 residues. Trimming took 3 bases from V and 1 from J, leaving 21 bases between them. CDR1 and CDR2 from the germline V gene are MDHEN and SYDVKM. The CDR3 protein is CASSFRRGSDLGNTGELFF. CDR3 bases: TGTGCCAGCAGTTTTCGTCGCGGATCTGATTTGGGGAACACCGGGGAGCTGTTTTTT.

The chain couples TRBV20-1 to TRBJ2-7; a possible D gene is TRBD1 (5 bases). V lost 8 bases to trimming and J lost 3 bases, with 14 bases between them. The CDR3 consists of 12 residues. CDR1 and CDR2 (germline): DFQATT, SNEGSKA (reference sequence). The CDR3 DNA reads as TGCAGTACCCGCGCCAGGGACTACGAGCAGTACTTC. Translated, it gives CSTRARDYEQYF.

The chain carries TRBV12-3 or TRBV12-4 and TRBJ1-5; the D is unclear. Trimming removed 3 bases from V and 9 bases from J, with 12 bases in between. CDR3 size: 13 residues. Here the CDR3 reads CASSLVPSWPQHF. In nucleotides, the CDR3 is TGTGCCAGCAGTTTGGTCCCGAGTTGGCCCCAGCATTTT.

The V gene is TRBV4-3, the J gene TRBJ1-6; 7 positions match TRBD1. The CDR3 consists of 17 residues. Germline CDR1 LGHNA, CDR2 YSLEER. The trim removed 4 bases at V and 9 bases at J, leaving 15 bases unmatched. The CDR3 nucleotides read TGCGCCAGCAGCCGCAATCCCGACAGGGCTTCTGGTTCACCCCTCCACTTT. Translation: CASSRNPDRASGSPLHF.

J is TRBJ2-1 and V is TRBV6-5; 14 nucleotides match TRBD2. The V gene's germline CDR1 is MNHEY and CDR2 SVGAGI. This CDR3 contains 18 residues. Germline trimming cut 2 bases from V and 2 bases from J; bases unmatched to any gene: 5. CDR3 in amino acids: CASSYEGTSGSPYNEQFF. Here the CDR3 DNA reads TGTGCCAGCAGTTACGAGGGGACTAGCGGGAGCCCCTACAATGAGCAGTTCTTC.

This clonotype was observed a few times. At one end the junction does not follow the germline gene, possibly because of a read error. The CDR3 DNA reads as TGCACCAGCAGCCACGGTCCCGAGCTTGTCTATGGCTACACCTTC. This codes for CTSSHGPELVYGYTF. This chain joins TRBV4-3 and TRBJ1-2; D remains ambiguous. The CDR3 length is 15 residues. Germline assignment: CDR1 LGHNA and CDR2 YSLEER.